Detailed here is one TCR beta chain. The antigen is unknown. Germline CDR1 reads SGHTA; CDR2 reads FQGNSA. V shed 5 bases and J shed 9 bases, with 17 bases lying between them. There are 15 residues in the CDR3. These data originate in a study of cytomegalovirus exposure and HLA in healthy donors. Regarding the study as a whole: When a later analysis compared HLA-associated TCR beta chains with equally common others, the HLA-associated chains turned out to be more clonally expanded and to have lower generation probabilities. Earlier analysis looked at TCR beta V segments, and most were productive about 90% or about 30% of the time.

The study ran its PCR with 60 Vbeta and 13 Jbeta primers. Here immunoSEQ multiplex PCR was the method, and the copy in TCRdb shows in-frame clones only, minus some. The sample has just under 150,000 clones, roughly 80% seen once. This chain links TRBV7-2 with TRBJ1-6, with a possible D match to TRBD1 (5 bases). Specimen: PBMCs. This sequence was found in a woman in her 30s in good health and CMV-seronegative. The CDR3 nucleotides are TGTGCCAGCAGCCCAGGTCAGGGTTTAAGTTCACCCCTCCACTTT. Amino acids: CASSPGQGLSSPLHF.